The subject of this entry is one T cell receptor beta chain. The antigen remains undetermined. The CDR3 contains 15 residues. Trimming at V came to 5 bases and at J to 3 bases, leaving 4 bases not matched to a gene. Looked up from germline, CDR1 is SEHNR and CDR2 is FQNEAQ (reference sequence). This specimen belongs to a study of T-cell reconstitution after alpha-beta-depleted transplantation in children. General study results and limits: Reportedly, roughly two months post-transplant, alpha-beta T cells arose from several hundred expanded graft clones. At one year after transplant, newly produced T cells mostly accounted for T-cell counts and diversity.

Unique molecular identifiers were incorporated when the TCRbeta library was constructed. MiXCR, applied by TCRdb to the PCR reads, yields one record per CDR3 protein. The sample records tens of thousands of distinct CDR3 sequences, 18% being singletons. Sample: PBMCs, mostly from graft donor cells, taken 360 days after TCRalphabeta/CD19-depleted stem cell transplant. The chain has TRBV7-9 and TRBJ2-1, with 10 positions matching TRBD2. This sequence originates from a male patient between 2 and 15 years old who had a stem cell transplant for acute lymphoblastic leukemia, so the T cells may come from the graft donor. The DNA for the CDR3 is TGTGCCAGCAGCACCGGGACTAGCGACTACAATGAGCAGTTCTTC. Translated, it gives CASSTGTSDYNEQFF.